This TCR beta chain came from a study of beta chain features in type 1 diabetes. The overall study: Patients did not differ from healthy donors in age, gender or cell yield. Whole-study results and caveats: Among all four CD4+ subsets, Type 1 diabetes patients had TCRB CDR3s that were moderately but significantly shorter. No resolution was reached here on whether HLA type influences TCRB rearrangement.

In total, each donor contributed a single heparinised blood draw that averaged approximately 0.12 L. Sorted populations were all over 95% pure. This clone was observed a few times. Its specificity is not known. The whole isolated RNA underwent reverse transcription, so sequencing captured expressed TCRB transcripts. The repertoire was sequenced with immunoSEQ multiplex PCR; TCRdb's copy has only in-frame clones and lacks some. The sample has some 330,000 clones; roughly an eighth are singletons. Germline V gene sequence: CDR1 ENHRY, CDR2 SYGVKD. The CDR3 is made up of 15 amino acids. Trimming took off 11 bases at V and 0 bases at J, with 18 bases between the two ends.

The rearrangement joins TRBV10-3 to TRBJ2-3; D is possibly TRBD1 (7 bases). This receptor was taken from a young woman with type 1 diabetes. The material sequenced was naive CD4+ T cells from blood. As DNA, the CDR3 is TGTGCCGTCGATGCGGGACAGACTAGCACAGATACGCAGTATTTT. Translation gives CAVDAGQTSTDTQYF.